This TCR beta chain was captured by sequencing in a study of blood T cell repertoires in COVID-19. As for the study in general: Material from acute and convalescent COVID-19 was sourced from the United States, Italy and Spain. T cells, B-cell-depleted T cells, or PBMCs provided the cDNA or gDNA that served as material.

In the original workflow: Scientists estimated how many nucleated cells there were by amplifying reference gene primers. TCRdb's table, derived via immunoSEQ multiplex PCR, lists solely in-frame clones and lacks some. V, J and clone size are taken as reported in that table, and D and trimming were inferred from the DNA itself. The sample consists of 250,000 to 300,000 clones, about nine tenths of them appearing once. Germline assignment: CDR1 SNHLY and CDR2 FYNNEI. The CDR3 consists of 11 residues. Trimming left V 8 bases short and J 8 bases short, with 12 bases between. This clone was counted a single time.

The receptor was derived from a man aged 45-65 years with acute or convalescent COVID-19. The V and J genes are TRBV2 and TRBJ1-2, with a possible D match to TRBD1 (6 bases). Sample: peripheral blood. CDR3 DNA: TGTGCCAGCGGCAGGGGTGAGGGCTACACCTTC. It codes for CASGRGEGYTF. Looking up the rest from reference TRBV2 and TRBJ1-2 gives the full variable domain: EPEVTQTPSHQVTQMGQEVILRCVPISNHLYFYWYRQILGQKVEFLVSFYNNEISEKSEIFDDQFSVERPDGSNFTLKIRSTKLEDSAMYFCASGRGEGYTFGSGTRLTVV.